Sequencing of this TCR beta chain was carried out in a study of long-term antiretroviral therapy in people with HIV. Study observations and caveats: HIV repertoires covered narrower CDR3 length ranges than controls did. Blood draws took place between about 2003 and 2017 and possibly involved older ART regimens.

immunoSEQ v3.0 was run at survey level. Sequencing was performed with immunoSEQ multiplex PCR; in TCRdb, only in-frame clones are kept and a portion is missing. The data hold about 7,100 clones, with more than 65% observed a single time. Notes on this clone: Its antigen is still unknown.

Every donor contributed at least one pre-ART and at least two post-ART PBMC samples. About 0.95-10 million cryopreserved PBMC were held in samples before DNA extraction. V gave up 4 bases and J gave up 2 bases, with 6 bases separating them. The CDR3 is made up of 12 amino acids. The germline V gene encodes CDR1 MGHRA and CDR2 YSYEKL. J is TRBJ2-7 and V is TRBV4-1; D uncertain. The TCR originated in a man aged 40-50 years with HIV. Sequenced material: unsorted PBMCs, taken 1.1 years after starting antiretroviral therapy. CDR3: CASSLTPYEQYF. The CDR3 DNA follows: TGCGCCAGCAGCCTCACCCCCTACGAGCAGTACTTC.